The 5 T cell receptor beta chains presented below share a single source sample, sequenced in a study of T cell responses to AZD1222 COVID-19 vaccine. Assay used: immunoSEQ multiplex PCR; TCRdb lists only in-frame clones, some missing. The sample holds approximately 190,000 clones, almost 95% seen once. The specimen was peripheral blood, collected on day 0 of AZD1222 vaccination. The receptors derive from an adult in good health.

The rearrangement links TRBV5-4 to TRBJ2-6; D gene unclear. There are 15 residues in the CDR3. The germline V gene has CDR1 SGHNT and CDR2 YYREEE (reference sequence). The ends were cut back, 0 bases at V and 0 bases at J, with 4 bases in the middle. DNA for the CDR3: TGTGCCAGCAGCTTGGCTGGCTCTGGGGCCAACGTCCTGACTTTC. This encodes CASSLAGSGANVLTF.

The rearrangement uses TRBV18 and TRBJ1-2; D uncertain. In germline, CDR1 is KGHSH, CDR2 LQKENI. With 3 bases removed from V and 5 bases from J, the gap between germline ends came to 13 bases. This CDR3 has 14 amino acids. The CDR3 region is CASSPGPSQYGYTF. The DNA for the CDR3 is TGTGCCAGCTCACCGGGTCCTTCTCAATATGGCTACACCTTC.

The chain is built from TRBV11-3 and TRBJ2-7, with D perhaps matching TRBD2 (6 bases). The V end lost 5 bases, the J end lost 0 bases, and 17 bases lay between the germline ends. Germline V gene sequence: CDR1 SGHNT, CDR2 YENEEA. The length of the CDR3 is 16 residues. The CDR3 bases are TGTGCCAGCAGCCCCGGAGGGCGTAGGAACTCCTACGAGCAGTACTTC. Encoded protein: CASSPGGRRNSYEQYF.

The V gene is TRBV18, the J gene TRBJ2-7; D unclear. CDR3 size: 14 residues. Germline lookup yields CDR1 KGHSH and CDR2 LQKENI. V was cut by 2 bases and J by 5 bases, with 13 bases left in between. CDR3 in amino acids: CASSPTQQNNEQYF. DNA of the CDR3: TGTGCCAGCTCACCAACGCAACAGAATAACGAGCAGTACTTC.

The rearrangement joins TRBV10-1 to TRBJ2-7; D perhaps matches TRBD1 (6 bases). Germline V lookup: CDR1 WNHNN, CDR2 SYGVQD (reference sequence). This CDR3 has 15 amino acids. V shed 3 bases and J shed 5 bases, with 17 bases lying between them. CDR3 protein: CASSDHLTGRHEQYF. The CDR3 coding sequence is TGCGCCAGCAGTGACCACCTGACAGGCCGCCACGAGCAGTACTTC.